Each of the 8 T cell receptor beta chains below was sequenced from the same sample in a study of post-analysis software for immune sequencing data. Findings of the study overall: Roughly five TRBV segments occurring more often in patients than controls included TRBV5-6, TRBV5-1 and TRBV20-1.

Sequencing libraries made from TCR beta cDNA carried unique molecular identifiers. TCRdb re-called the PCR reads with MiXCR, one entry per CDR3 protein. The sample lists 600,000 to 700,000 distinct CDR3 sequences; around 60% were seen once. Their target antigens are unknown. Sequenced sample: blood. The receptors here all came from a girl aged 2-9 years with multiple sclerosis.

The chain is built from TRBV10-3 and TRBJ1-2, with TRBD1 matching over 9 bases. The germline CDR1 and CDR2 sequences are ENHRY and SYGVKD. V was pared by 4 bases and J by 8 bases, with 8 bases of the junction left unmatched. The CDR3 covers 14 residues. In DNA form, the CDR3 reads TGTGCCATCAGTGTTCTCGGACAGGGGAACGGCTACACCTTC. It yields the protein CAISVLGQGNGYTF.

This clonotype has only a few counts. In DNA form, the CDR3 reads TGCAGCGGCCACCGACAGATCGGAAATGAGCAGTTCTTC. It codes for CSGHRQIGNEQFF. The V gene is TRBV29-1, the J gene TRBJ2-1; D is perhaps TRBD1 (5 bases). CDR3 length equals 13 residues. V lost 7 bases and J lost 7, with 17 bases in between. Germline V gives CDR1 SQVTM, CDR2 ANQGSEA.

V usage is TRBV6-1 and J usage is TRBJ2-4, with 12 bases lining up with TRBD2. Germline CDR1 MNHNS, CDR2 SASEGT. This CDR3 is built from 17 residues. V was pared by 1 base and J by 1 base, with 2 bases of the junction left unmatched. The CDR3 nucleotides read TGTGCCAGCAGTGAAGACCTAGCGGGAGGGGCCAAAAACATTCAGTACTTC. Encoded protein: CASSEDLAGGAKNIQYF.

The chain recombines TRBV20-1 with TRBJ1-2, with 8 bases that match TRBD1. CDR3 length: 11 amino acids. The V and J ends lost 6 bases and 8 bases, in that order; junction bases with no gene match: 5. The germline gives CDR1 DFQATT, CDR2 SNEGSKA (reference sequence). The CDR3 DNA reads as TGCAGTGCGCCAGGGGGCGGGGGCTACACCTTC. It codes for CSAPGGGGYTF.

V gene TRBV10-2 combines with J gene TRBJ1-1; possible D gene TRBD1, 5 bases. The V gene's germline CDR1 is WSHSY and CDR2 SAAADI. This CDR3 is 13 amino acids long. Trimming stripped 8 bases from V and 0 bases from J, with 10 bases between. CDR3 amino acids: CASSKGMNTEAFF. Written as DNA, the CDR3 is TGCGCCAGCTCGAAGGGGATGAACACTGAAGCTTTCTTT.

This sequence joins TRBV20-1 and TRBJ1-5; TRBD1 is a possible D gene (5 bases). The CDR3 is 15 amino acids. Between the trimmed V and J ends, which lost 2 bases and 5 bases, there was a span of 16 bases. Germline lookup yields CDR1 DFQATT and CDR2 SNEGSKA (reference sequence). The CDR3 region is CSARLPEQGDQPQHF. The CDR3 coding sequence is TGCAGTGCTAGACTCCCCGAGCAGGGCGATCAGCCCCAGCATTTT.

This rearrangement joins TRBV7-9 to TRBJ2-1, with 7 bases aligning to TRBD2. J gave up 4 bases and V 6 bases, and 9 bases lay outside the gene matches. The CDR3 is 15 amino acids. The V gene's germline CDR1 is SEHNR and CDR2 FQNEAQ (reference sequence). The CDR3 spells CASSAGGTNYNEQFF. The CDR3 DNA follows: TGTGCCAGCAGTGCCGGAGGGACTAATTACAATGAGCAGTTCTTC.

The CDR3 protein is CATTADSLNEQFF. The CDR3 coding sequence is TGTGCCACCACCGCGGACAGCCTTAATGAGCAGTTCTTC. The chain carries TRBV24-1 and TRBJ2-1; D is possibly TRBD1 (6 bases). The germline V and J ends were trimmed by 8 bases and 7 bases, with 14 bases remaining between them. The CDR3 runs 13 residues. The germline V gene has CDR1 KGHDR and CDR2 SFDVKD.